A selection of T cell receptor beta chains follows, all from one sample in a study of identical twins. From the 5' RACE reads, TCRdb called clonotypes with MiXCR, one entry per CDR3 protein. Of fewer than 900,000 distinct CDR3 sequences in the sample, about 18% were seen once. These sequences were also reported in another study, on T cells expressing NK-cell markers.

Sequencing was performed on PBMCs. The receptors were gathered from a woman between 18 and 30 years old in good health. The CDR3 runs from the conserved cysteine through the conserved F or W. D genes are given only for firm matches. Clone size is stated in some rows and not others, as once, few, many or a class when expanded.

cdr3_nt: TGCGCCAGCAGCTTGCTGGAAGTCTACAATGAGCAGTTCTTC
cdr3_aa: CASSLLEVYNEQFF
d_call: NA
clone_size: NA
j_call: TRBJ2-1
v_call: TRBV5-1

cdr3_nt: TGTGCCAGCAGTTTTCTGGGACTAGGCACAGATACGCAGTATTTT
cdr3_aa: CASSFLGLGTDTQYF
d_call: TRBD2
clone_size: NA
j_call: TRBJ2-3
v_call: TRBV12-3/TRBV12-4

cdr3_nt: TGTGCCAGCAGTTTCGGACAGTTCCATGTCAACACCATATATTTT
cdr3_aa: CASSFGQFHVNTIYF
d_call: NA
clone_size: few
j_call: TRBJ1-3
v_call: TRBV12-3/TRBV12-4

cdr3_nt: TGCAGTGCCCGCCCGCCGGGCCCTGCCTACAATGAGCAGTTCTTC
cdr3_aa: CSARPPGPAYNEQFF
d_call: NA
clone_size: NA
j_call: TRBJ2-1
v_call: TRBV20-1

cdr3_nt: TGTGCCAGCAGCTTGGGGCCGTACAATGAGCAGTTCTTC
cdr3_aa: CASSLGPYNEQFF
d_call: NA
clone_size: many
j_call: TRBJ2-1
v_call: TRBV5-1

cdr3_nt: TGCAGTGCTCTAGCTAGCGGGAGGGGCGGCGAGCAGTTCTTC
cdr3_aa: CSALASGRGGEQFF
d_call: TRBD2
clone_size: NA
j_call: TRBJ2-1
v_call: TRBV20-1

cdr3_nt: TGTGCCAGCAGCTCGGTCGGGGCGGGCCAAGAGACCCAGTACTTC
cdr3_aa: CASSSVGAGQETQYF
d_call: NA
clone_size: many
j_call: TRBJ2-5
v_call: TRBV12-3/TRBV12-4

cdr3_nt: TGCGCCAGCAGCCAGTTGTGGGAGGCGGGAGAGCAGTACTTC
cdr3_aa: CASSQLWEAGEQYF
d_call: NA
clone_size: NA
j_call: TRBJ2-7
v_call: TRBV4-3

cdr3_nt: TGTGCCAGTAGTATAGGAGAAAGGCTAGCGGGAGTCTACGAGCAGTACTTC
cdr3_aa: CASSIGERLAGVYEQYF
d_call: TRBD2
clone_size: NA
j_call: TRBJ2-7
v_call: TRBV19

cdr3_nt: TGCGCCAGCCACTTGGCCACGAACACCGGGGAGCTGTTTTTT
cdr3_aa: CASHLATNTGELFF
d_call: NA
clone_size: few
j_call: TRBJ2-2
v_call: TRBV5-1

cdr3_nt: TGTGCCAGCAGCCTTGACAGTGGGCTCACTGAAGCTTTCTTT
cdr3_aa: CASSLDSGLTEAFF
d_call: NA
clone_size: few
j_call: TRBJ1-1
v_call: TRBV7-6

cdr3_nt: TGTGCCAGCAGCGGGGCGGGGGTGGACACTGGGGAGCTGTTTTTT
cdr3_aa: CASSGAGVDTGELFF
d_call: TRBD2
clone_size: few
j_call: TRBJ2-2
v_call: TRBV28

cdr3_nt: TGTGCCACCAGTGGGCACCCGGGAGATGAGCAGTTCTTC
cdr3_aa: CATSGHPGDEQFF
d_call: NA
clone_size: few
j_call: TRBJ2-1
v_call: TRBV24-1

cdr3_nt: TGTGCCAGCAGTTACAGTATAACGGACAGGGCGGGGGAGCAGTACTTC
cdr3_aa: CASSYSITDRAGEQYF
d_call: TRBD1
clone_size: NA
j_call: TRBJ2-7
v_call: TRBV6-5

cdr3_nt: TGTGCCAGCACCTCCACTAGCGGGAGGACCCAGAACACCGGGGAGCTGTTTTTT
cdr3_aa: CASTSTSGRTQNTGELFF
d_call: TRBD2
clone_size: few
j_call: TRBJ2-2
v_call: TRBV12-3/TRBV12-4

cdr3_nt: TGTGCCAGCAGTTTAATGAGTGCAACTAATGAAAAACTGTTTTTT
cdr3_aa: CASSLMSATNEKLFF
d_call: NA
clone_size: NA
j_call: TRBJ1-4
v_call: TRBV12-3/TRBV12-4

cdr3_nt: TGTGCCAGCAGTTACTCGATTTTTGCAGGGGCCGAGCAGTACTTC
cdr3_aa: CASSYSIFAGAEQYF
d_call: NA
clone_size: few
j_call: TRBJ2-7
v_call: TRBV6-5

cdr3_nt: TGTGCCAGCAGTCCAGGGGATACGCAGTATTTT
cdr3_aa: CASSPGDTQYF
d_call: NA
clone_size: many
j_call: TRBJ2-3
v_call: TRBV18

cdr3_nt: TGTGCCAGCAGTTTACATTCCGGGTACGAGCAGTACTTC
cdr3_aa: CASSLHSGYEQYF
d_call: NA
clone_size: few
j_call: TRBJ2-7
v_call: TRBV27

cdr3_nt: TGCAGCGCCAACCCGGGCGACAATGAGCAGTTCTTC
cdr3_aa: CSANPGDNEQFF
d_call: NA
clone_size: many
j_call: TRBJ2-1
v_call: TRBV29-1

cdr3_nt: TGTGCCAGCAGTCCGGGACAGGGGTCCTACGAGCAGTACTTC
cdr3_aa: CASSPGQGSYEQYF
d_call: TRBD1
clone_size: many
j_call: TRBJ2-7
v_call: TRBV12-3/TRBV12-4

cdr3_nt: TGTGCCAGCAGCTTAGGACTAGCGGGAGGTCTGAAAGAGACCCAGTACTTC
cdr3_aa: CASSLGLAGGLKETQYF
d_call: TRBD2
clone_size: few
j_call: TRBJ2-5
v_call: TRBV7-9

cdr3_nt: TGCAGTGCTAGAGTTGAGGGAACTCAACCTGCACAAGAGACCCAGTACTTC
cdr3_aa: CSARVEGTQPAQETQYF
d_call: NA
clone_size: NA
j_call: TRBJ2-5
v_call: TRBV20-1

cdr3_nt: TGTGCCAGCAGCCAGCGGGACTACAACACCGGGGAGCTGTTTTTT
cdr3_aa: CASSQRDYNTGELFF
d_call: TRBD2
clone_size: NA
j_call: TRBJ2-2
v_call: TRBV3-1

cdr3_nt: TGCAGTGCTAGAGATAGGTTAACTGAAGCTTTCTTT
cdr3_aa: CSARDRLTEAFF
d_call: NA
clone_size: NA
j_call: TRBJ1-1
v_call: TRBV20-1